This T cell receptor (beta chain) originates from a study of cytomegalovirus exposure and HLA in healthy donors. Whole-study results and caveats: A missense variant in DCLRE1C was later tied to TCR beta V- and J-gene trimming.

The PCR ran on 60 Vbeta and 13 Jbeta primers. The method was immunoSEQ multiplex PCR; TCRdb's version includes in-frame clones alone and lacks a portion of them. Here the sample spans roughly 70,000 clones, around 69% being singletons. The V gene's germline CDR1 is GTSNPN and CDR2 SVGIG (reference sequence). Trimming removed 1 base from V and 7 bases from J; junction bases left unmatched: 4. The CDR3 spans 13 residues. No record exists of this donor's CMV serostatus. As to this clone: The antigen remains unidentified.

The gene calls are TRBV30 and TRBJ2-7, with TRBD2 matching 10 bases. The sequenced material came from PBMCs. This sequence originates from a human donor in good health. The CDR3 loop reads CAWSGSGRGEQYF. Here the CDR3 DNA reads TGTGCCTGGAGTGGGAGCGGGAGGGGAGAGCAGTACTTC. The full variable domain, with the rest looked up from reference TRBV30 and TRBJ2-7, is SQTIHQWPATLVQPVGSPLSLECTVEGTSNPNLYWYRQAAGRGLQLLFYSVGIGQISSEVPQNLSASRPQDRQFILSSKKLLLSDSGFYLCAWSGSGRGEQYFGPGTRLTVT.